The clone carrying this TCR beta chain was counted at least ten times. Antigen specificity is unknown. Library preparation (for TCRbeta) was performed with unique molecular identifiers. TCRdb independently ran MiXCR on the PCR reads; one entry per CDR3 protein. The top ten hold less than 15% of the sample, which has about 190,000 distinct CDR3 sequences, 11% seen once. The CDR3 has 14 amino acids. The V segment lost 4 bases and the J segment 4 bases; nucleotides outside the gene matches: 4. The germline V gene has CDR1 SQVTM and CDR2 ANQGSEA. The data are from a study of T-cell reconstitution after alpha-beta-depleted transplantation in children. General study findings and limits: Reportedly, roughly two months post-transplant, alpha-beta T cells arose from several hundred expanded graft clones.

The V call is TRBV29-1, the J call TRBJ2-4; TRBD2 matches 10 bases. The sequence was obtained from a boy aged 2-9 years with acute myeloid leukemia, due to receive a stem cell transplant. Sample: PBMCs, taken before TCRalphabeta/CD19-depleted stem cell transplant. CDR3 in DNA: TGCAGCGTTGCTCGGACTAGCGGTAAAAACATTCAGTACTTC. Translated, it gives CSVARTSGKNIQYF.